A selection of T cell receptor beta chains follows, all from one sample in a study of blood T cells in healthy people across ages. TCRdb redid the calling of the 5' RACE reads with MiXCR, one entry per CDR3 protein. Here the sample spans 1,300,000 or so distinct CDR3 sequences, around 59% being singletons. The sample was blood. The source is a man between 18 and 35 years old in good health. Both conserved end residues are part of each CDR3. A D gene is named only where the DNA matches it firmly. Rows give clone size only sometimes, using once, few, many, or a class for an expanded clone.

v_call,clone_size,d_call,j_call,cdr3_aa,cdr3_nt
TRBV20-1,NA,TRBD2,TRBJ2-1,CSAREREGLYNEQFF,TGCAGTGCCCGTGAACGGGAGGGCCTATACAATGAGCAGTTCTTC
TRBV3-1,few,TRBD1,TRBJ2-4,CASSQDGTGENIQYF,TGTGCCAGCAGCCAAGATGGGACAGGGGAAAACATTCAGTACTTC
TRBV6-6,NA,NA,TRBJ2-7,CASSYSRESSGEQYF,TGTGCCAGCAGTTACTCCAGAGAATCCTCGGGGGAGCAGTACTTC
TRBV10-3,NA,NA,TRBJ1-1,CAISDARAKVGDTEAFF,TGTGCCATCAGTGATGCCAGGGCCAAGGTGGGTGACACTGAAGCTTTCTTT
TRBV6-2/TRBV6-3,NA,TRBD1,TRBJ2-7,CASSSPGQGHEQYF,TGTGCCAGCAGTTCTCCAGGACAGGGACACGAGCAGTACTTC
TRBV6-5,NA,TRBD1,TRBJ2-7,CASSYSEGASTSEQYF,TGTGCCAGCAGTTACTCTGAGGGGGCGAGTACTAGCGAGCAGTACTTC
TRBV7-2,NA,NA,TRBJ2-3,CASSSDFTDTQYF,TGTGCCAGCAGCTCGGATTTTACAGATACGCAGTATTTT
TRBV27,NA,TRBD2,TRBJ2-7,CASSLSSGGGSSYEQYF,TGTGCCAGCAGTTTATCTAGCGGGGGGGGGAGCTCCTACGAGCAGTACTTC
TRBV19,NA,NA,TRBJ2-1,CASKARSGRGSSYNEQFF,TGTGCCAGTAAAGCCCGAAGTGGGCGGGGCAGCTCCTACAATGAGCAGTTCTTC
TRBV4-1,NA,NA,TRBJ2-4,CASSHPRGIQYF,TGCGCCAGCAGCCACCCCAGGGGCATTCAGTACTTC
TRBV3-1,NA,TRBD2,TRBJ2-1,CASSQGLAAISDNEQFF,TGTGCCAGCAGCCAGGGACTAGCGGCAATAAGTGACAATGAGCAGTTCTTC
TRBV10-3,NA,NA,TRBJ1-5,CAIGRDDPGPQHF,TGTGCCATCGGTCGCGACGATCCTGGGCCCCAGCATTTT
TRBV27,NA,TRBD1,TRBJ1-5,CASSFEGAQPQHF,TGTGCCAGCAGTTTCGAGGGGGCTCAGCCCCAGCATTTT
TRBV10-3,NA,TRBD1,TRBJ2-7,CAIWGTEEYEQYF,TGTGCCATCTGGGGGACAGAGGAATACGAGCAGTACTTC
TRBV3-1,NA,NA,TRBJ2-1,CASSLRDATYNEQFF,TGTGCCAGCAGCCTCCGGGACGCTACCTACAATGAGCAGTTCTTC
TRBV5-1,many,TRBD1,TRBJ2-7,CASSSGTGPYEQYF,TGTGCCAGCAGCTCCGGGACAGGTCCCTACGAGCAGTACTTC
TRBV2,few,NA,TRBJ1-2,CASRPGIRSGYTF,TGTGCCAGCAGGCCGGGGATCCGGAGTGGCTACACCTTC
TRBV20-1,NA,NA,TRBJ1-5,CSASYSLNQPQHF,TGCAGTGCTAGTTACAGCCTCAATCAGCCCCAGCATTTT
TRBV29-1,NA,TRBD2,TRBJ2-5,CSVGTSGGVGTQYF,TGCAGCGTTGGGACTAGCGGGGGGGTAGGGACCCAGTACTTC
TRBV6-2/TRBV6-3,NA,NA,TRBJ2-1,CASNPSPGPKRYNEQFF,TGTGCCAGCAACCCAAGTCCGGGGCCCAAAAGATACAATGAGCAGTTCTTC
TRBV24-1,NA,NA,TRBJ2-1,CATSDFVEGYRVGSHEQFF,TGTGCCACCAGTGATTTTGTGGAAGGGTATCGGGTAGGGAGTCATGAGCAGTTCTTC
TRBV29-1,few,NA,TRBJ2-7,CSVEDTGSYEQYF,TGCAGCGTTGAAGATACAGGCAGCTACGAGCAGTACTTC
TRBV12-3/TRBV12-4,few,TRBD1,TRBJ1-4,CASSLAPTPDREDEKLFF,TGTGCCAGCAGTTTAGCTCCCACCCCGGACAGGGAAGATGAAAAACTGTTTTTT
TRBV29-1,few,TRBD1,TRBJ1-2,CSVGDRGNNYGYTF,TGCAGCGTTGGTGACAGGGGCAATAACTATGGCTACACCTTC
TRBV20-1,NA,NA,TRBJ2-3,CSARGLNQGGTDTQYF,TGCAGTGCTAGGGGGCTCAACCAAGGCGGGACAGATACGCAGTATTTT
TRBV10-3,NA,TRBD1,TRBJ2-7,CASGEDRVHYEQYF,TGTGCCTCAGGAGAGGACAGGGTACACTACGAGCAGTACTTC
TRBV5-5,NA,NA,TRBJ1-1,CASSLGGGHAEAFF,TGTGCCAGCAGCTTGGGGGGGGGGCATGCTGAAGCTTTCTTT